This T cell receptor beta chain derives from a study of T cell clonotyping in hematopoietic cell transplantation. The study, taken as a whole, reports: At the given depth, recipient repertoires were over 95% de novo clonotypes. After transplant, recipient diversity fell while pathologically expanded clonotypes grew through day 180. No sorting was done, leaving CD4 and CD8 contributions mixed.

TCRdb's table, derived via immunoSEQ multiplex PCR, lists solely in-frame clones and lacks some. Here the sample spans about 69,000 clones, about 94% being singletons. This clone was picked up a small number of times. Its matching antigen is unknown. CDR3 size: 15 residues. Germline CDR1 MDHEN, CDR2 SYDVKM. V lost 8 bases and J 4 bases, leaving 20 bases between the germline ends. Sequencing used peripheral blood mononuclear cells. The chain combines TRBV28 with TRBJ1-2, with D possibly matching TRBD1 (5 bases). The TCR was taken from a middle-aged man in good health. Some clones in this sample may be carry-over from other donors' samples. CDR3 DNA sequence: TGTGCCAGCGATAATGATGTCGGCGGGGCCTATGGCTACACCTTC. It codes for CASDNDVGGAYGYTF.